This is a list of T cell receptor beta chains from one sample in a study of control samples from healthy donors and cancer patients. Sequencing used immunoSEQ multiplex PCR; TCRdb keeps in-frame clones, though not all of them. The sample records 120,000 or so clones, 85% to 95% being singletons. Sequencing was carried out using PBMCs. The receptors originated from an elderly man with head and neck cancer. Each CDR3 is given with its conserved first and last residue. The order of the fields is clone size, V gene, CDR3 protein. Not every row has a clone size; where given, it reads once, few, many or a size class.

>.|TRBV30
CAWSENYEQYF
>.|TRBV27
CASSLSGAEQYF
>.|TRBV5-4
CASSLVARSSYNEQFF
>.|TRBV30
CAWKVPGGVQPQHF
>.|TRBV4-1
CASSQDGGLAGGRATGELFF
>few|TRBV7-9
CASSQTSSYEQYF
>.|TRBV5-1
CASSSLGGPKETQYF
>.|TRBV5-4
CASSFEGAQAEAFF
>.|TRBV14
CASSQWDIDNEQFF
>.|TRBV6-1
CASSELAGGNTGELFF
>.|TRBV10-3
CAIMRTDGTYEQYF
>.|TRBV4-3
CASSQGWGTEPYEQYF
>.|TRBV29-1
CSAIVGGGFGYTF
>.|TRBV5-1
CASSFNQGSTEAFF
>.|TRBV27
CASRNRGGLNTEAFF
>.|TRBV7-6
CASSSRARASGNYGYTF
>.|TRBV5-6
CASSLTRGVGTDTQYF
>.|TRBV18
CASSPPNKPYNSPLHF
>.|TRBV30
CAWATGGSQKLFF
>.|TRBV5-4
CASSTGPVGAEAFF
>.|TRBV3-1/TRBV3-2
CASSQLVRLAENTGELFF
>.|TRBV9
CASSVSGQTQFF
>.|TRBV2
CASSEWGAATEAFF
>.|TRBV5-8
CASSRRGSTDTQYF
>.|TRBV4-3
CASSHERKREVFYEQYF
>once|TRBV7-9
CARDGKLANVLTF
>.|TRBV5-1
CASSFDGGPKNTEAFF
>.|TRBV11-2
CASSLLAGAPNEQFF
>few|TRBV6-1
CASSELGRGALAKNIQYF
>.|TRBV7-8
CASSTDRYEQYF
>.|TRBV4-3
CASSLRLVGTDTQYF
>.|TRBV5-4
CASSLELDTQYF
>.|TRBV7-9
CASSPPSGARATEAFF
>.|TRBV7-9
CASSLSAAYFKGYTF
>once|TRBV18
CASSPPGTYEQYF
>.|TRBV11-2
CASHGEAEETQYF
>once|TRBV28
CASVGSMNTEAFF
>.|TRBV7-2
CASSLLIDSPYGYTF
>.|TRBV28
CASTGVSTEAFF
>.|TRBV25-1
CASSARRFGTMSYTF
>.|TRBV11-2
CASSSRAGGTDTQYF
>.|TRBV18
CASSPNTFADYGYTF
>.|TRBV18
CASSPPSLYEQYF
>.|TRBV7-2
CASSLRLANTGELFF
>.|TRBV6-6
CASRAGNSPLHF
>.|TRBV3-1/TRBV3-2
CASSQDLQGARGEKLFF
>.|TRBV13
CASSLAWAAGTF
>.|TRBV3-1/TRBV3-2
CASSQAGGPNIGELFF
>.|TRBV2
CASSQSFGQFF
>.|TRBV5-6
CASSLRLQPQHF
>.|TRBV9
CASSVAGVGDTQYF
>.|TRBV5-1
CASSQVLGTDNYGYTF
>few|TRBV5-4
CASSSGQFQRNIQYF